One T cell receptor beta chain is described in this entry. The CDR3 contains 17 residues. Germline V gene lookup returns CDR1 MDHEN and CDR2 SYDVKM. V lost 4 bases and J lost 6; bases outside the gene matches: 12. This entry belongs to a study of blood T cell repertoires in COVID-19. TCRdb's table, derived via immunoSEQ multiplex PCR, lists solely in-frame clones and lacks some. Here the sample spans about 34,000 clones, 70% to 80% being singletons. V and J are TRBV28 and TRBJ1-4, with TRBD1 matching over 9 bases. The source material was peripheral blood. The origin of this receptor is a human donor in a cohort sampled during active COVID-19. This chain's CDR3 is CASSSGTGIGLYEKLFF. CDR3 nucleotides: TGTGCCAGCAGTTCCGGGACAGGGATCGGTCTTTATGAAAAACTGTTTTTT.